The clone carrying this TCR beta chain was counted between two and nine times. No antigen is known for it. The CDR3 is 18 amino acids. Per germline, CDR1 WNHNN and CDR2 SYGVQD (reference sequence). V dropped 6 bases and J dropped 2; count of bases not matched to a gene: 16. The data were taken from a study of naive and memory T cell subsets. Regarding the study as a whole: Naive repertoires, especially CD8, held a few larger clonotypes, possibly memory cells re-expressing CD45RA. Clonotypes here are unpaired alpha or beta chain sequences. TCR abundance followed a power law differing between naive and memory subsets.

CMV status came from CD4+ T cell IFNgamma after overnight CMV lysate stimulation of fresh PBMCs. An equimolar mix of two oligonucleotides served as the beta constant-region primer for TRBC1 and TRBC2. Nested alpha and beta constant-region primers with the SP2 primer drove four PCR rounds on ligated cDNA. The cDNA 3' end received a ligated single-stranded oligonucleotide carrying the SP2 primer and a 12-nucleotide UMI. TCRdb redid the calling of the UMI-ligation and nested PCR reads with MiXCR, one entry per CDR3 protein. The sample lists roughly 99,000 distinct CDR3 sequences; about 10% were seen once.

The clonotype comes from a human donor in good health. Input material: naive CD4+ T cells from blood. The chain carries TRBV10-1 and TRBJ1-5, with 7 bases aligning to TRBD1. This chain's CDR3 is CASSDRVPTDQGNQPQHF. The CDR3 DNA reads TGCGCCAGCAGCGACAGGGTCCCGACCGATCAAGGCAATCAGCCCCAGCATTTT.